A selection of T cell receptor beta chains follows, all from one sample in a study of T cell responses to AZD1222 COVID-19 vaccine. Clones were read by immunoSEQ multiplex PCR, and TCRdb kept only the in-frame ones, dropping some. Altogether about 140,000 clones are present, 75% to 90% being singletons, with the ten largest covering approximately 1.5%. The sequencing used peripheral blood, collected on day 0 of AZD1222 vaccination. Receptors originate from an adult in good health. Both conserved end residues are part of each CDR3. Each record gives: D gene, V gene, CDR3 protein. D genes are given only for firm matches.

TRBD1 TRBV20-1 CSASMTGFSYEQYF
- TRBV20-1 CSASSGDGSYNEQFF
- TRBV30 CAWSVSTAIYQPQHF
- TRBV6-5 CASSHLKGNQPQHF
TRBD1 TRBV20-1 CRGQVGTEAFF
TRBD2 TRBV19 CASSGGGGAEETQYF
TRBD1 TRBV13 CASSFGTGTYNEQFF
- TRBV7-2 CASSPEYLRTDTQYF
TRBD1 TRBV3-1/TRBV3-2 CASSQEGRGLEKLFF
- TRBV6-1 CASSAYESIPSIKAGELFF
TRBD2 TRBV4-1 CASSQELAGSRNEQYF
TRBD2 TRBV3-1/TRBV3-2 CASSLDPGTSIDTQYF
- TRBV28 CASSQGGGRTTHGYTF
TRBD1 TRBV24-1 CATSEPGTGFNQPQHF
- TRBV5-1 CASSLYGATSSGNTIYF
- TRBV19 CASSPSLGNSPLHF
TRBD1 TRBV7-9 CASSHAAGGNTEAFF
TRBD1 TRBV30 CAWSVRSGGSLF
- TRBV28 CASTPGNTIYF
TRBD1 TRBV6-1 CASSDFVRGPYGYTF
- TRBV9 CASSTMYGYTF
- TRBV7-9 CASSRLGSSAGNTIYF
- TRBV14 CASSQDLPGLGTDTQYF
TRBD2 TRBV12-5 CASGLGRTRADNEQFF
- TRBV10-3 CATAGSSGNTIYF
TRBD2 TRBV5-1 CASSLAGSGSRSYNEQFF
- TRBV30 CAWQEERLDGYTF
- TRBV3-1/TRBV3-2 CASSQRQSSGNTIYF
- TRBV28 CAGQLRGNQPQHF
- TRBV6-5 CASSPVGVAYNEQFF
- TRBV28 CASSLAVLYGYTF
TRBD2 TRBV28 CASRAGTSGISDTQYF
TRBD1 TRBV5-1 CASSLEGQGYTEAFF
- TRBV15 CATSSRRGALEKLFF
TRBD1 TRBV13 CASSTRDSRVNEQFF
- TRBV9 CASTPGTNYGYTF
- TRBV30 CAWSDQGGQPQHF
- TRBV7-9 CASSRTPSPYEQYF
TRBD1 TRBV5-1 CASSGQDDNYGYTF
- TRBV5-1 CASSPGANYGYTF
- TRBV5-4 CASSFGKSFNTGELFF
TRBD2 TRBV7-9 CASSFGLAGAYTGELFF
- TRBV9 CASSVVRTESPSGANVLTF
- TRBV5-6 CASSLGQAIEQYF
- TRBV15 CATSSRVSPYQETQYF
TRBD1 TRBV3-1/TRBV3-2 CASNYLRGHSPLHF
TRBD1 TRBV27 CASSFQQGVQPQHF